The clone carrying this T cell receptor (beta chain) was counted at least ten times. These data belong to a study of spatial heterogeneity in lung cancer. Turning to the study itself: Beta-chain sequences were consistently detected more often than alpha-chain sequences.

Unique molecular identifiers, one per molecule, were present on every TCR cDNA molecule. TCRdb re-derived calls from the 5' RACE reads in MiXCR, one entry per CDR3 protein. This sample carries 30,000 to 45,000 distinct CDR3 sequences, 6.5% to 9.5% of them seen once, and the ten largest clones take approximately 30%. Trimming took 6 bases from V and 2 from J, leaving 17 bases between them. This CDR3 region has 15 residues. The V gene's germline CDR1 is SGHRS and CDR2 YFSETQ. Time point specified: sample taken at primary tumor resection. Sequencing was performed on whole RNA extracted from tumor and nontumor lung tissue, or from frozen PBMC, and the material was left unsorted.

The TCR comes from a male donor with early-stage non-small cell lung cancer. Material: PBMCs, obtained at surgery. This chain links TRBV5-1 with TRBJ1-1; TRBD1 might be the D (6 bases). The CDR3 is CASTPMGGDNTEAFF. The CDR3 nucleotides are TGCGCCAGCACTCCAATGGGGGGCGATAACACTGAAGCTTTCTTT.